This TCR beta chain is from a study of blood T cell repertoires in COVID-19. On the study more broadly: The study drew acute and convalescent COVID-19 samples from the United States, Italy and Spain. Nucleic acid was either cDNA or gDNA, and it came from T cells, B-cell-depleted T cells, or PBMCs.

The age range of participants was 18 to 89 years, with residence in fewer than 25 US areas. The data were produced by immunoSEQ multiplex PCR, yet TCRdb's version contains in-frame clones alone and is incomplete. Counted here are 470,000 or so clones, approximately 90% occurring once; the ten biggest clones make up over 1.5%. The receptor's source is a young woman with acute COVID-19. What was sequenced was PBMCs or T cells enriched from blood (not recorded which).

The CDR3 sequence is CASSFTGYEQYF. CDR3 bases: TGTGCCAGCAGTTTTACGGGTTACGAGCAGTACTTC. The chain recombines TRBV28 with TRBJ2-7, with unresolved D. Trimming took off 3 bases at V and 4 bases at J, with 7 bases between the two ends. This CDR3 has 12 amino acids. CDR1 and CDR2 (germline): MDHEN, SYDVKM. Supplemented by reference TRBV28 and TRBJ2-7, the full variable domain reads DVKVTQSSRYLVKRTGEKVFLECVQDMDHENMFWYRQDPGLGLRLIYFSYDVKMKEKGDIPEGYSVSREKKERFSLILESASTNQTSMYLCASSFTGYEQYFGPGTRLTVT.